The clone carrying this T cell receptor (beta chain) was recorded at least ten times. V lost 1 base and J 12 bases, leaving 10 bases between the germline ends. The CDR3 is 11 amino acids. Per germline, CDR1 SEHNR and CDR2 FQNEAQ (reference sequence). TCRdb itself ran the 5' RACE reads through MiXCR, one entry per CDR3 protein. This table has 37,000 or so distinct CDR3 sequences, 5.8% appearing once. This sample stems from a study of early T cells in non-severe SARS-CoV-2 infection. This TCR was sampled from an adult who was a healthcare worker with PCR-confirmed SARS-CoV-2 infection or an uninfected control (not recorded which). The chain joins TRBV7-9 to TRBJ2-7; tentative D call: TRBD1 (5 bases). Sequences were obtained from whole blood. In DNA form, the CDR3 reads TGTGCCAGCAGCTTAGGGGGCGCAGGGTACTTC. Encoded protein: CASSLGGAGYF. The complete variable domain, with remaining parts taken from reference TRBV7-9 and TRBJ2-7, reads DTGVSQNPRHKITKRGQNVTFRCDPISEHNRLYWYRQTLGQGPEFLTYFQNEAQLEKSRLLSDRFSAERPKGSFSTLEIQRTEQGDSAMYLCASSLGGAGYFGPGTRLTVT.